This is a list of T cell receptor beta chains from one sample in a study of CD8+ T cells in alopecia areata. Measured with immunoSEQ multiplex PCR; TCRdb has only the in-frame clones, and not every one. The table has over 95,000 clones, about two fifths seen once; the top ten hold around 1.4%. Input material: CD4+ T cells sorted from blood. These receptors originate from a human donor with alopecia areata. Each CDR3 is given with its conserved first and last residue. The order of the fields is V gene, D gene, J gene, clone size, CDR3 protein, CDR3 DNA. A D gene is named only where the DNA matches it firmly. The size of a clone is reported for some rows only, either as once, few or many, or as a class for expanded clones.

>TRBV14|TRBD1|TRBJ1-1|-
CASSLGQIGDTEAFF
TGTGCCAGCAGCCTGGGACAGATTGGGGACACTGAAGCTTTCTTT
>TRBV14|-|TRBJ2-6|many
CASSQGLFPSPGANVLTF
TGTGCCAGCAGCCAAGGGTTATTCCCTAGTCCTGGGGCCAACGTCCTGACTTTC
>TRBV7-9|-|TRBJ2-3|-
CASSLFGVLDTQYF
TGTGCCAGCAGCTTATTCGGGGTTCTAGATACGCAGTATTTT
>TRBV23-1|TRBD1|TRBJ2-7|few
CASSFTGTPPTGTASYEQYF
TGCGCCAGCAGTTTTACGGGTACACCGCCCACAGGGACAGCCTCCTACGAGCAGTACTTC
>TRBV29-1|TRBD1|TRBJ1-6|few
CSVAPGQGNSPLHF
TGCAGCGTAGCCCCGGGACAGGGAAACTCACCCCTCCACTTT
>TRBV20-1|-|TRBJ1-1|-
CSARADTEAFF
TGCAGTGCCAGGGCCGACACTGAAGCTTTCTTT
>TRBV29-1|TRBD2|TRBJ2-3|-
CSVEGASGRTDTQYF
TGCAGCGTTGAGGGGGCTAGCGGGAGGACAGATACGCAGTATTTT
>TRBV9|-|TRBJ2-6|-
CASSVVGTGANVLTF
TGTGCCAGCAGCGTAGTAGGGACTGGGGCCAACGTCCTGACTTTC
>TRBV11-2|-|TRBJ2-7|once
CASSDRTGLGYEQYF
TGTGCCAGCAGCGACCGAACAGGGTTAGGATACGAGCAGTACTTC
>TRBV6-6|TRBD2|TRBJ2-1|-
CASRPTSGRALSEFF
TGTGCCAGCAGGCCGACTAGCGGGAGGGCCTTGAGTGAGTTCTTC
>TRBV18|-|TRBJ1-2|few
CASSMRAAYGYTF
TGTGCCAGCTCCATGAGGGCCGCCTATGGCTACACCTTC
>TRBV5-1|-|TRBJ1-4|many
CASSVSYGEKLFF
TGCGCCAGCAGTGTTAGCTACGGGGAAAAACTGTTTTTT
>TRBV29-1|-|TRBJ2-1|-
CSVQRLPSSYNEQFF
TGCAGCGTTCAAAGGCTACCCAGCTCCTACAATGAGCAGTTCTTC
>TRBV30|TRBD1|TRBJ2-2|few
CAWSVQGKGARNTGELFF
TGTGCCTGGAGTGTACAGGGAAAGGGGGCGAGGAACACCGGGGAGCTGTTTTTT
>TRBV6-5|-|TRBJ1-1|-
CASTRGSSEAFF
TGTGCCAGCACCAGAGGGTCAAGTGAAGCTTTCTTT
>TRBV29-1|-|TRBJ2-3|few
CSANRDTQYF
TGCAGCGCTAACCGGGACACCCAGTATTTT
>TRBV5-1|-|TRBJ1-1|few
CASRTEMNTEAFF
TGCGCCAGCAGGACGGAGATGAACACTGAAGCTTTCTTT
>TRBV10-3|TRBD2|TRBJ2-3|few
CAISVAGARTDTQYF
TGTGCCATCAGTGTAGCGGGGGCCCGGACAGATACGCAGTATTTT
>TRBV6-5|-|TRBJ1-1|-
CATIGGQGGFF
TGTGCCACCATTGGTGGGCAGGGCGGGTTCTTT
>TRBV23-1|-|TRBJ1-2|few
CASSPDSSNYGYTF
TGCGCCAGCAGTCCAGACAGCTCTAACTATGGCTACACCTTC
>TRBV6-6|TRBD2|TRBJ2-4|-
CASSYQRGGTKNIQYF
TGTGCCAGCAGTTACCAACGGGGAGGGACCAAAAACATTCAGTACTTC
>TRBV5-1|-|TRBJ2-4|-
CASSPASGKNIQYF
TGCGCCAGCAGCCCCGCCAGCGGCAAAAACATTCAGTACTTC